This T cell receptor (beta chain) was identified in a study of T cell changes during pregnancy in multiple sclerosis. Data came from immunoSEQ multiplex PCR; TCRdb stores just in-frame clones and leaves some out. Counted here are 45,000 to 55,000 clones, roughly nine tenths occurring once; the ten biggest clones make up 1.5%. Germline V gives CDR1 MNHEY, CDR2 SMNVEV (reference sequence). The V and J ends lost 5 bases and 3 bases respectively, with 8 bases between them. The CDR3 totals 13 residues. The source is a female donor in good health, enrolled as a control in a pregnancy study. The sequences come from peripheral blood, collected in the first trimester of pregnancy. The chain couples TRBV27 to TRBJ2-1; D is unclear. The CDR3 DNA follows: TGTGCCAGCAGTGCCCTCAGCTACAATGAGCAGTTCTTC. Translation: CASSALSYNEQFF.